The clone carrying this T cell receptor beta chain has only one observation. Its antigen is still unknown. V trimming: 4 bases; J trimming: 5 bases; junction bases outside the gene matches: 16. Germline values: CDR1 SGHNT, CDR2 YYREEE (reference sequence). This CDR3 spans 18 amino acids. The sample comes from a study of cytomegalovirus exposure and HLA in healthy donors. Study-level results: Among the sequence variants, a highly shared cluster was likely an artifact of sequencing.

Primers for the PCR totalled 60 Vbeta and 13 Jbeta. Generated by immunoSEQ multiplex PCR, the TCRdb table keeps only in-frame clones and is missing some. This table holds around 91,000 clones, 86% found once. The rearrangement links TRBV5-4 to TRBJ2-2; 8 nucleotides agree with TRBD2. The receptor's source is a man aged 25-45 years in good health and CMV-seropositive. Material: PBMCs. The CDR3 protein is CASSPPRSGALGTGELFF. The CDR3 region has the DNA TGTGCCAGCAGCCCCCCACGTAGCGGGGCCTTGGGGACCGGGGAGCTGTTTTTT.